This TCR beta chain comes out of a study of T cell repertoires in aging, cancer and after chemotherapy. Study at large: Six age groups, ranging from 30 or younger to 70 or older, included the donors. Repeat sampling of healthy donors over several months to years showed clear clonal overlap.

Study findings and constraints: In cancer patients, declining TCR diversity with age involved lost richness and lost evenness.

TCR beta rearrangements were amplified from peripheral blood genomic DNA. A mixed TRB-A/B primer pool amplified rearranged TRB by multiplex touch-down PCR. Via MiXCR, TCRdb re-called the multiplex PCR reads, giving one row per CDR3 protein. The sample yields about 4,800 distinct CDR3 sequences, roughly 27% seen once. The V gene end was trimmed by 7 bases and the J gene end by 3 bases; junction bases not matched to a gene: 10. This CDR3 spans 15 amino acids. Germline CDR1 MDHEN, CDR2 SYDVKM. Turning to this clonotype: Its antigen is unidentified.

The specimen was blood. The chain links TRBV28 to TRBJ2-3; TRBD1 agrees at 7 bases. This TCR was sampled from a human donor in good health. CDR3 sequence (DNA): TGTGCCAGCACCCTGAGGGGACAGTTTACAGATACGCAGTATTTT. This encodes CASTLRGQFTDTQYF. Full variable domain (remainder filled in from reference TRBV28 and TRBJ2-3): DVKVTQSSRYLVKRTGEKVFLECVQDMDHENMFWYRQDPGLGLRLIYFSYDVKMKEKGDIPEGYSVSREKKERFSLILESASTNQTSMYLCASTLRGQFTDTQYFGPGTRLTVL.